This TCR beta chain derives from a study of identical twins. TCRdb re-called the 5' RACE reads with MiXCR, one entry per CDR3 protein. The top ten clones hold 1.5% to 2% of a sample with hundreds of thousands of distinct CDR3 sequences, around 6% of them seen once. This clonotype was counted ten times or more. Trimming stripped 6 bases from V and 8 bases from J, with 11 bases between. The CDR3 sequence is 13 residues long. Sequenced input: naive T cells sorted from blood. This receptor was obtained from a man aged 18-30 years in good health. The V gene is TRBV12-3 or TRBV12-4, the J gene TRBJ1-6; maybe TRBD1 (5 bases). The CDR3 DNA sequence: TGTGCCAGCAGATTGACAGTCGATTCACCCCTCCACTTT. It specifies CASRLTVDSPLHF.